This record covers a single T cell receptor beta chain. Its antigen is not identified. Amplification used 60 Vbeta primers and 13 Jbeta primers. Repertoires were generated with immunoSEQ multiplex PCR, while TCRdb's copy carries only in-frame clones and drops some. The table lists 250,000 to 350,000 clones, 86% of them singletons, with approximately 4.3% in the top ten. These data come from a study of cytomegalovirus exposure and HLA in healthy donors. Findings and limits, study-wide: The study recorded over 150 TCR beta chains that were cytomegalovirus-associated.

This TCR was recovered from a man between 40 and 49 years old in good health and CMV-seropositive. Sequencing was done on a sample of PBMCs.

Written as DNA, the CDR3 is TGCGCCAGCAGCCATCACCCGGGACAGGGGGCAGCTAACTATGGCTACACCTTC. It translates to CASSHHPGQGAANYGYTF. This rearrangement joins TRBV4-1 to TRBJ1-2, with 12 bases that match TRBD1. From germline, CDR1 is MGHRA and CDR2 YSYEKL. The junction had 8 bases not matched to a gene; V was cut back by 3 bases and J by 0 bases. The CDR3 totals 18 residues.